This T cell receptor (beta chain) is from a study of shared clonotypes between healthy human individuals. None of the donors, who were healthy HIV-negative adults, had recently had acute infections or vaccinations. Donors comprised only Caucasian adults living in Nashville, Tennessee. TCRdb's copy holds only in-frame clones and misses some; the assay was immunoSEQ multiplex PCR. Altogether fewer than 400,000 clones are present, approximately 74% being singletons, with the ten largest covering approximately 10%. The CDR3 length is 13 residues. From germline, CDR1 is SGHRS and CDR2 YFSETQ. V shed 0 bases and J shed 0 bases, with 4 bases lying between them.

The chain employs TRBV5-1 and TRBJ2-7; no firm D call. This TCR derives from a man aged 25 to 40 in good health. The sample was memory CD4+ T cells sorted from blood. The subset denotes: CD45RA-negative fraction. CDR3 region: CASSLGSSYEQYF. The CDR3 DNA reads TGCGCCAGCAGCTTGGGGAGCTCCTACGAGCAGTACTTC.